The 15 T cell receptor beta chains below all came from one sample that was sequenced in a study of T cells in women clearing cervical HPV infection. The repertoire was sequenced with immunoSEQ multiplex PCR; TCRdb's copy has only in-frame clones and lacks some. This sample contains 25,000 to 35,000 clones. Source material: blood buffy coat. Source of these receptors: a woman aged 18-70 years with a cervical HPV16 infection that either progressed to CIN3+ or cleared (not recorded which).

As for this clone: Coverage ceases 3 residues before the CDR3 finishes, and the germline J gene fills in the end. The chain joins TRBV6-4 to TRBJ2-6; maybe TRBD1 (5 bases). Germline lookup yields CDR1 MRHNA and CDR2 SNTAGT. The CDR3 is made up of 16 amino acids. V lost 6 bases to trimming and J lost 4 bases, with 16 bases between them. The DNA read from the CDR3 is TGTGCCAGCAGCCCTAAAGGGGTGTTGGGGGCCAACGTC. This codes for CASSPKGVLGANV. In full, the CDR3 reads CASSPKGVLGANVLTF.

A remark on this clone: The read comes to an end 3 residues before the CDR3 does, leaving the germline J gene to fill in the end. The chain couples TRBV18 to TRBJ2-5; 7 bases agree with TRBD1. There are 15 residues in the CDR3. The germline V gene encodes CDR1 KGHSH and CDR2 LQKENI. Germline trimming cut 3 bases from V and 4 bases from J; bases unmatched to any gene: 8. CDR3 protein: CASSPEQGTGETQYF. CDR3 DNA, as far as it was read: TGTGCCAGCTCACCCGAACAGGGGACGGGAGAGACC.

The CDR3: CASSPASRKGRGTEAFF. The part of the CDR3 DNA that was read is TGTGCCAGCAGCCCCGCTTCTAGGAAGGGGCGCGGCACTGAA. J is TRBJ1-1 and V is TRBV7-3; D might be TRBD1 (5 bases). The observed sequence ends 3 residues before the CDR3 terminus, with the missing tail filled in from the germline J gene. This CDR3 is 17 amino acids long. Trimming took 5 bases from V and 4 from J, leaving 23 bases between them. CDR1 and CDR2 from the germline V gene are SGHTA and FQGTGA.

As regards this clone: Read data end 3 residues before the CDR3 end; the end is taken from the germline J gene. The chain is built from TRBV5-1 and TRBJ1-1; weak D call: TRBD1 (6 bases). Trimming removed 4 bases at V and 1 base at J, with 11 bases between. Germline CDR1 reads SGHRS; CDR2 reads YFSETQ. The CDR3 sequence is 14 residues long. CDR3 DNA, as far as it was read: TGCGCCAGCAGCGAACAGGGTGAGAACACTGAA. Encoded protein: CASSEQGENTE. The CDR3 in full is CASSEQGENTEAFF.

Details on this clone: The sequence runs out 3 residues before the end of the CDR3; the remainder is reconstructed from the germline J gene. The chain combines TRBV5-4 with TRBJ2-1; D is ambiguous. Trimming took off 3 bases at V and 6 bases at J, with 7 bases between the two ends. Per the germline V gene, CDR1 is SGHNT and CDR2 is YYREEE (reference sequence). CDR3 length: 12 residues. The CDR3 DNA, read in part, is TGTGCCAGCAGCTACCACAGCAATGAG. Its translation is CASSYHSNE. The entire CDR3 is CASSYHSNEQFF.

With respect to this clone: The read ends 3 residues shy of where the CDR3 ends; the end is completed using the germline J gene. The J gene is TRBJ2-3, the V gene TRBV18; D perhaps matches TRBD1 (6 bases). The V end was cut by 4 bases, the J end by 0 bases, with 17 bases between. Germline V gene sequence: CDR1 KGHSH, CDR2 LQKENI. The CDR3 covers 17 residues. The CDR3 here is CASSLGHTRLSTDTQYF. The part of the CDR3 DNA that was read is TGTGCCAGCTCACTGGGACACACTAGGTTGAGCACAGATACG.

The CDR3 region is CASSSGESSYNEQFF. CDR3 bases read: TGTGCCAGCAGTAGCGGGGAGAGCTCCTACAATGAG. V gene TRBV2 combines with J gene TRBJ2-1; 7 nucleotides align to TRBD2. The read halts 3 residues ahead of the CDR3 end, with the missing end drawn from the germline J gene. The J segment lost 0 bases and the V segment lost 5 bases, leaving 4 bases of the junction unmatched. The germline V gene has CDR1 SNHLY and CDR2 FYNNEI. CDR3 size: 15 residues.

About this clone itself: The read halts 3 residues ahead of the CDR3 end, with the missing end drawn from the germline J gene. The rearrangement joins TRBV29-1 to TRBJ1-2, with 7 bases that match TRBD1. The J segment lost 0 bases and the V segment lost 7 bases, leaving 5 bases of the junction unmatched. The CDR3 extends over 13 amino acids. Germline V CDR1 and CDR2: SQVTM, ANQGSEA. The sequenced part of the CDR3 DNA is TGCAGCGCCGGAGGGGGCCCTAACTATGGC. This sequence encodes CSAGGGPNYG. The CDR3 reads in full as CSAGGGPNYGYTF.

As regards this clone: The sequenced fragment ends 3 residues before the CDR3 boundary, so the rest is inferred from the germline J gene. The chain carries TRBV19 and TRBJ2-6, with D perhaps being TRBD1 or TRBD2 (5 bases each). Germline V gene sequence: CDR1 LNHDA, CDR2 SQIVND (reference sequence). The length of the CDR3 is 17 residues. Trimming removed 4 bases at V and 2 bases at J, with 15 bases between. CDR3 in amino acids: CASSTTPRGAGANVLTF. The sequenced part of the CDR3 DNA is TGTGCCAGTAGTACCACCCCGAGGGGTGCTGGGGCCAACGTC.

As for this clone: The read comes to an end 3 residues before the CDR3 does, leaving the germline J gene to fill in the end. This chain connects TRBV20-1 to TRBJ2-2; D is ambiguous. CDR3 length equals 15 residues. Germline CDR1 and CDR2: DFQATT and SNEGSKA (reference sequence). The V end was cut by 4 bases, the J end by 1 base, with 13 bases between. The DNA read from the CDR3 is TGCAGTGCTACCGAGATCTTACTGAACACCGGGGAG. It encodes CSATEILLNTGE. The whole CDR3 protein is CSATEILLNTGELFF.

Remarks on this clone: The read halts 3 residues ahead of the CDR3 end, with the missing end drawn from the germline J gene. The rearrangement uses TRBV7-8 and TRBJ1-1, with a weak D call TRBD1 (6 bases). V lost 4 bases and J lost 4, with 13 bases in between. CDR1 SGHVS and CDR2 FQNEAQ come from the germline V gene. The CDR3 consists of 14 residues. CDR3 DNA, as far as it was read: TGTGCCAGCAGCTCTACAGGGTTGGGCACTGAA. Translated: CASSSTGLGTE. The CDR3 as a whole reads CASSSTGLGTEAFF.

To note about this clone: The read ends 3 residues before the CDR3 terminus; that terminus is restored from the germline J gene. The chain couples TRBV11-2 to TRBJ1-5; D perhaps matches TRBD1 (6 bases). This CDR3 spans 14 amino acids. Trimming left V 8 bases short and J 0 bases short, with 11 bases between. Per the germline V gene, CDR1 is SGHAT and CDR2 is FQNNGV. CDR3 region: CASSGQNSNQPQHF. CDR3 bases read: TGTGCCAGCTCAGGACAGAATAGCAATCAGCCC.

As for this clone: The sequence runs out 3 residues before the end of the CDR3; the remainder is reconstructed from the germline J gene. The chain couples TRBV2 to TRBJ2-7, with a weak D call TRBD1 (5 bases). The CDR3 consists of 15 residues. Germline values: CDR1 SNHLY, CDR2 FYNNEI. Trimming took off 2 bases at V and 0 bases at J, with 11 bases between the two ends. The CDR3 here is CASSERGLSSYEQYF. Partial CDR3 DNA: TGTGCCAGCAGTGAAAGGGGCCTGAGCTCCTACGAG.

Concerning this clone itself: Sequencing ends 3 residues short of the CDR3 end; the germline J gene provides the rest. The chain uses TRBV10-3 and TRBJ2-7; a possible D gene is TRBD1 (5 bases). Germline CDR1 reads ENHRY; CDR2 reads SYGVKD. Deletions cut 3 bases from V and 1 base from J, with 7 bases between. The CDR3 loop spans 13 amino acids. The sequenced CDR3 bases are TGTGCCATCAGTGATCGACAGTCCTACGAG. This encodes CAISDRQSYE. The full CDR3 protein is CAISDRQSYEQYF.

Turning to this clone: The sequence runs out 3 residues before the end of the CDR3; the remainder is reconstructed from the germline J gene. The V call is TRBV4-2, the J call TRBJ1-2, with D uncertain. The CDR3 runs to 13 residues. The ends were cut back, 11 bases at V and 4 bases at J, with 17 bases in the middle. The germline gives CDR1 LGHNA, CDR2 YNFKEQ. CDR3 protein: CASEGGTGYGYTF. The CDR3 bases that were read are TGTGCCTCGGAGGGTGGCACCGGCTATGGC.